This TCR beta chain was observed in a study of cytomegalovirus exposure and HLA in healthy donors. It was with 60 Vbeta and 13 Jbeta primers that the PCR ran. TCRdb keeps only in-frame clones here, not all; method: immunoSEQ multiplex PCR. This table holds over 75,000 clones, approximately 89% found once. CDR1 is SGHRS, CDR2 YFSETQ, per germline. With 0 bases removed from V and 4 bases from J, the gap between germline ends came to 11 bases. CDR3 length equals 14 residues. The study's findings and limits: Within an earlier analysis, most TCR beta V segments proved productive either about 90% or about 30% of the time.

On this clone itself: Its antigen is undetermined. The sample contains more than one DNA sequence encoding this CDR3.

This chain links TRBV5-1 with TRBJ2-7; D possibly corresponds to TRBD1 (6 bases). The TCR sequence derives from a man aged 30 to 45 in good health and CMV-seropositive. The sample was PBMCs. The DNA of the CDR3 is TGCGCCAGCAGCTTGGAGGGCAGGGGATACGAGCAGTACTTC. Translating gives CASSLEGRGYEQYF.